One and the same sample provided the 3 T cell receptor beta chains below, sequenced in a study of T-cell memory formation after mild COVID-19. TCRdb recomputed calls from the 5' RACE reads with MiXCR, one row per CDR3 protein. The profile shows approximately 300,000 distinct CDR3 sequences, roughly 15% of them singletons. The sequenced material came from PBMCs or a T cell subset sorted from them (not recorded which). The receptors here all came from a man aged 18 to 35 who had mild COVID-19 (a few samples of this study predate the infection). Cell type and time point are not known.

The chain is built from TRBV27 and TRBJ2-3; D gene uncertain. The CDR3 has 11 amino acids. Germline V CDR1 and CDR2: MNHEY, SMNVEV (reference sequence). V was pared by 8 bases and J by 0 bases, with 3 bases between. The CDR3, as DNA: TGTGCCAGCTGTAGCACAGATACGCAGTATTTT. This encodes CASCSTDTQYF.

This clonotype has a handful of counts. The V and J genes are TRBV7-9 and TRBJ2-5; D remains ambiguous. Deletions cut 2 bases from V and 5 bases from J, with 9 bases between. CDR3 length: 13 amino acids. Per germline, CDR1 SEHNR and CDR2 FQNEAQ (reference sequence). The CDR3 protein is CASSLRVLETQYF. For the CDR3, the DNA is TGTGCCAGCAGCTTACGAGTTTTGGAGACCCAGTACTTC.

This clonotype was picked up a small number of times. V usage is TRBV4-3 and J usage is TRBJ2-2; 7 nucleotides line up with TRBD1. The trim removed 4 bases at V and 9 bases at J, leaving 5 bases unmatched. CDR3 length equals 13 residues. The germline gives CDR1 LGHNA, CDR2 YSLEER. This CDR3 reads CASSRQGNRELFF. Here the CDR3 DNA reads TGCGCCAGCAGCCGACAGGGCAACCGGGAGCTGTTTTTT.